One TCR beta chain is described in this entry. Sequencing was performed with immunoSEQ multiplex PCR; in TCRdb, only in-frame clones are kept and a portion is missing. Of around 23,000 clones listed, over 85% are singletons. No culture step preceded sequencing of the ex vivo isolated memory T cells. Germline values: CDR1 GTSNPN, CDR2 SVGIG (reference sequence). V gave up 2 bases and J gave up 4 bases, with 6 bases separating them. The CDR3 totals 11 residues. This sample stems from a study of CD4 T cell repertoires in COVID-19. V is TRBV30 and J is TRBJ2-7; no definite D call. The sequence came from a human donor who had COVID-19. The sample was circulating follicular helper CD4+ T cells (cTfh) from blood, taken before the COVID-19 pandemic. The CDR3, as DNA: TGTGCCTGGAGTTCACAGTACGAGCAGTACTTC. Residues: CAWSSQYEQYF.